These T cell receptor beta chains were read from a single sample in a study of vaccination effects on CD4 cells after COVID-19. TCRdb keeps only in-frame clones here, not all; method: immunoSEQ multiplex PCR. The table lists tens of thousands of clones, around 72% of them singletons. Their specific antigens are unknown. Specimen: CD4+ T cells from PBMCs cultured with HCoV-NL63 spike peptides, collected before COVID-19 vaccination. Receptors originate from a human donor who had a prior SARS-CoV-2 infection. Each CDR3 is given with its conserved first and last residue. A D gene is named only where the DNA matches it firmly. Clone size is not always given. Where it is, it says once, few, many or a class for expanded clones.

clone_size j_call v_call d_call cdr3_aa cdr3_nt
few TRBJ1-1 TRBV5-1 . CASSEQSRTQAFF TGCGCCAGCAGCGAACAATCTAGGACCCAGGCTTTCTTT
. TRBJ2-3 TRBV5-1 TRBD2 CASSPPETSGGSDTQYF TGCGCCAGCAGCCCCCCGGAGACTAGCGGGGGGTCTGATACGCAGTATTTT
. TRBJ2-7 TRBV11-3 TRBD2 CASSFWGREGRGYEQYF TGTGCCAGCAGCTTTTGGGGGCGGGAGGGCCGGGGCTACGAGCAGTACTTC
few TRBJ2-2 TRBV2 . CASSAGAVNTGELFF TGTGCCAGCAGCGCGGGGGCCGTGAACACCGGGGAGCTGTTTTTT
. TRBJ1-4 TRBV5-6 . CASSLGPQSNEKLFF TGTGCCAGCAGCTTGGGACCCCAGAGTAATGAAAAACTGTTTTTT
. TRBJ1-5 TRBV3-1/TRBV3-2 . CASSPQGPPTNQPQHF TGTGCCAGCAGCCCACAGGGACCACCCACCAATCAGCCCCAGCATTTT
. TRBJ2-1 TRBV2 . CASSEQEGSYNEQFF TGTGCCAGCAGTGAACAGGAGGGGTCCTACAATGAGCAGTTCTTC
. TRBJ1-6 TRBV7-8 . CASSFFLSRNSPLHF TGTGCCAGCAGCTTTTTTTTGTCGCGTAATTCACCCCTCCACTTT
few TRBJ1-3 TRBV2 TRBD1 CASSLTGGGNTIYF TGTGCCAGCAGCCTGACAGGGGGCGGAAACACCATATATTTT
few TRBJ2-3 TRBV7-9 . CASSLVGVDTQYF TGTGCCAGCAGCTTAGTTGGGGTCGATACGCAGTATTTT
few TRBJ1-6 TRBV4-1 . CASSQDLADSYSPLHF TGCGCCAGCAGCCAAGATCTGGCAGATTCTTATTCACCCCTCCACTTT
. TRBJ2-2 TRBV14 . CASSQIYPGGSQKGDTGELFF TGTGCCAGCAGCCAAATCTACCCCGGGGGCAGTCAAAAGGGGGACACCGGGGAGCTGTTTTTT
. TRBJ2-7 TRBV5-1 TRBD2 CASSFSAGGDEQYF TGCGCCAGCAGCTTTAGTGCGGGAGGGGACGAGCAGTACTTC
medium-sized TRBJ1-2 TRBV6-5 . CASSYGLTSSYTF TGTGCCAGCAGTTACGGCCTAACTTCGTCCTACACCTTC
. TRBJ1-2 TRBV2 . CASIAENGYTF TGTGCCAGCATAGCCGAAAATGGCTACACCTTC
. TRBJ2-7 TRBV27 . CASGLQGYEQYF TGTGCCAGTGGACTTCAGGGCTACGAGCAGTACTTC
. TRBJ1-2 TRBV29-1 . CSVEQGFDYGYTF TGCAGCGTTGAACAGGGGTTTGACTATGGCTACACCTTC
. TRBJ1-5 TRBV21-1 . CASSKVILWGARGNQPQHF TGTGCCAGCAGCAAAGTTATATTGTGGGGGGCGCGGGGCAATCAGCCCCAGCATTTT
. TRBJ2-6 TRBV5-1 . CASSWDAISGANVLTF TGCGCCAGCAGCTGGGATGCCATCTCTGGGGCCAACGTCCTGACTTTC
. TRBJ2-5 TRBV10-3 TRBD1 CATSRGQGVRGTQYF TGTGCCACCTCGAGGGGACAGGGGGTGAGGGGGACCCAGTACTTC
. TRBJ2-4 TRBV7-2 TRBD2 CASSLWPTPGLVAKNIQYF TGTGCCAGCAGCTTATGGCCCACACCGGGACTAGTGGCCAAAAACATTCAGTACTTC
. TRBJ2-2 TRBV11-3 . CASSPRVPSTGELFF TGTGCCAGCAGCCCGCGGGTCCCTTCCACCGGGGAGCTGTTTTTT
. TRBJ2-2 TRBV30 TRBD1 CAWSPGTGGTGELFF TGTGCCTGGAGTCCCGGGACAGGGGGCACCGGGGAGCTGTTTTTT
. TRBJ1-4 TRBV30 . CAWSVFSGYEKLFF TGTGCCTGGAGTGTATTTTCGGGTTACGAAAAACTGTTTTTT
. TRBJ1-1 TRBV7-9 TRBD1 CASSLRDRGNTEAFF TGTGCCAGCAGCCTCCGGGACAGGGGAAACACTGAAGCTTTCTTT
. TRBJ2-3 TRBV5-1 . CASSLDLRATQYF TGCGCCAGCAGCTTGGACCTACGGGCTACGCAGTATTTT
. TRBJ1-1 TRBV4-3 TRBD1 CASSQDVGQGGTEAFF TGCGCCAGCAGCCAAGATGTGGGACAGGGGGGGACTGAAGCTTTCTTT
. TRBJ2-1 TRBV27 . CASSPTLLEGYNEQFF TGTGCCAGCAGTCCCACCCTGTTAGAGGGTTACAATGAGCAGTTCTTC
. TRBJ2-5 TRBV15 . CATSTGQRETQYF TGTGCCACCAGCACCGGACAAAGAGAGACCCAGTACTTC
once TRBJ1-5 TRBV19 . CASSTLSRGNQPQHF TGTGCCAGTAGTACCCTCTCGAGGGGAAATCAGCCCCAGCATTTT
. TRBJ1-4 TRBV7-9 TRBD1 CASSLGDRAEKLFF TGTGCCAGCAGCTTAGGTGACAGGGCTGAAAAACTGTTTTTT
. TRBJ2-2 TRBV5-6 TRBD2 CASSLPPSGSLLYTGELFF TGTGCCAGCAGCTTGCCCCCTAGCGGGAGTCTATTGTACACCGGGGAGCTGTTTTTT
many TRBJ2-2 TRBV10-3 . CAISSPWPRGGELFF TGTGCCATCAGTTCCCCGTGGCCCCGCGGCGGGGAGCTGTTTTTT
once TRBJ2-5 TRBV7-2 . CASSLRGGGETQYF TGTGCCAGCAGCTTAAGGGGAGGAGGTGAGACCCAGTACTTC
. TRBJ2-4 TRBV11-2 . CASSPRWGAENIQYF TGTGCCAGCAGCCCCAGGTGGGGGGCGGAAAACATTCAGTACTTC
. TRBJ2-4 TRBV5-1 . CASSLESWGNIQYF TGCGCCAGCAGCTTGGAGTCTTGGGGAAACATTCAGTACTTC
. TRBJ2-3 TRBV28 TRBD2 CASSTPGLAEYTQYF TGTGCCAGCAGTACCCCCGGACTAGCGGAATATACGCAGTATTTT
. TRBJ1-2 TRBV4-2 . CASSQPTEDYGYTF TGTGCCAGCAGCCAACCGACAGAAGACTATGGCTACACCTTC
. TRBJ2-2 TRBV30 . CAWSVLHGSNTGELFF TGTGCCTGGAGTGTACTTCACGGTTCGAACACCGGGGAGCTGTTTTTT
. TRBJ1-4 TRBV7-8 . CASSLRGPTEKLFF TGTGCCAGCAGCCTAAGGGGACCGACGGAAAAACTGTTTTTT
few TRBJ2-7 TRBV19 . CASSPLDRLYEQYF TGTGCCAGTAGCCCTCTCGACAGACTATACGAGCAGTACTTC